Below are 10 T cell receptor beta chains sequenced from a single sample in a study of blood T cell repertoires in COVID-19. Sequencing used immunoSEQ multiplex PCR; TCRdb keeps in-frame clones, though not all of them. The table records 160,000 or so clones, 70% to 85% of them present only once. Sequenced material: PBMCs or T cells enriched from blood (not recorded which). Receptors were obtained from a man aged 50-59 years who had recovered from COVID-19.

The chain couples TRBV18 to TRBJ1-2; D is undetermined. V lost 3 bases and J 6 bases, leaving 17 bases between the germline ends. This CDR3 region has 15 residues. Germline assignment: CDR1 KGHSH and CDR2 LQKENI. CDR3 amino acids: CASSPLEGSFDGYTF. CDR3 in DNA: TGTGCCAGCTCACCTCTGGAGGGTTCGTTTGATGGCTACACCTTC.

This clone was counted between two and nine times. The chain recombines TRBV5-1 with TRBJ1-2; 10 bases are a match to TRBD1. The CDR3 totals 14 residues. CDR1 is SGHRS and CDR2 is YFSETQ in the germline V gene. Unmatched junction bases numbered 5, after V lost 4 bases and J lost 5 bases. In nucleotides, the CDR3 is TGCGCCAGCAGCGTAACGGGACAGGGGTATGGCTACACCTTC. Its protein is CASSVTGQGYGYTF. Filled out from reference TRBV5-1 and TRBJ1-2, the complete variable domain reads KAGVTQTPRYLIKTRGQQVTLSCSPISGHRSVSWYQQTPGQGLQFLFEYFSETQRNKGNFPGRFSGRQFSNSRSEMNVSTLELGDSALYLCASSVTGQGYGYTFGSGTRLTVV.

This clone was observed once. The CDR3 DNA is TGTGCCAGCAGCTCGCCCAGGGGCGGGGGCTACAATGAGCAGTTCTTC. Translated, it gives CASSSPRGGGYNEQFF. The chain combines TRBV5-6 with TRBJ2-1; tentatively, D is TRBD2 (7 bases). Trimming pared 3 bases from V and 3 bases from J, leaving 16 bases between. In germline, CDR1 is SGHDT, CDR2 YYEEEE. The CDR3 consists of 16 residues.

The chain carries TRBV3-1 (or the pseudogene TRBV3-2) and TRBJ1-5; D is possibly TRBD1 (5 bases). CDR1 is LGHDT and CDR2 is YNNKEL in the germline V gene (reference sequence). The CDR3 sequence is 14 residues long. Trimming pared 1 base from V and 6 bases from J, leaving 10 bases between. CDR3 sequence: CASSQGRAGQPQHF. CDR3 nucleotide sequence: TGTGCCAGCAGCCAAGGCAGGGCTGGTCAGCCCCAGCATTTT.

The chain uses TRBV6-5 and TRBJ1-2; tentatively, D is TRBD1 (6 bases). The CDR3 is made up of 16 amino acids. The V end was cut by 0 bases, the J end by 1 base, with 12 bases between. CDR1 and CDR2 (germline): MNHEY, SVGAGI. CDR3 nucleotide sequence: TGTGCCAGCAGTTACTCAGGGGACACCCTTAACTATGGCTACACCTTC. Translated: CASSYSGDTLNYGYTF.

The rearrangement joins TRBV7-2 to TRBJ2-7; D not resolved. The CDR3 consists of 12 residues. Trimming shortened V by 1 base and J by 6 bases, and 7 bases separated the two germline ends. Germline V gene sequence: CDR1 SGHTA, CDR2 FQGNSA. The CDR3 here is CASSLDMFEQYF. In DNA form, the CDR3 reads TGTGCCAGCAGCTTAGATATGTTCGAGCAGTACTTC.

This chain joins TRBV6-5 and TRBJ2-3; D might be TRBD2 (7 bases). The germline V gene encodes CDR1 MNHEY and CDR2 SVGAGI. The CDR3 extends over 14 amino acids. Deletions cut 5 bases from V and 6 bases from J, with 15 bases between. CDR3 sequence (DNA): TGTGCCAGCAGTCTTAGCGAGGGGGGGGATACGCAGTATTTT. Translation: CASSLSEGGDTQYF.

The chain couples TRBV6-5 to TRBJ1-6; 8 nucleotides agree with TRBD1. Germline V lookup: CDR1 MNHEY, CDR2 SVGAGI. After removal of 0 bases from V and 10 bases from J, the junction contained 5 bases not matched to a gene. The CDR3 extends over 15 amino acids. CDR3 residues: CASSYSRTGRSPLHF. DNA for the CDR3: TGTGCCAGCAGTTACTCGAGGACAGGGAGGTCACCCCTCCACTTT.

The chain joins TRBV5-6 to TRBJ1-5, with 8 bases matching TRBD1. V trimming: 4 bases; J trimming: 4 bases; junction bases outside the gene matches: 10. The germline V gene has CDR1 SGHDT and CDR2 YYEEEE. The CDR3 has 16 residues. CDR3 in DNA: TGTGCCAGCAGCGGAAGACAGGGGAGTATTAATCAGCCCCAGCATTTT. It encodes CASSGRQGSINQPQHF. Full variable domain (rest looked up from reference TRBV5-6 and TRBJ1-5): DAGVTQSPTHLIKTRGQQVTLRCSPKSGHDTVSWYQQALGQGPQFIFQYYEEEERQRGNFPDRFSGHQFPNYSSELNVNALLLGDSALYLCASSGRQGSINQPQHFGDGTRLSIL.

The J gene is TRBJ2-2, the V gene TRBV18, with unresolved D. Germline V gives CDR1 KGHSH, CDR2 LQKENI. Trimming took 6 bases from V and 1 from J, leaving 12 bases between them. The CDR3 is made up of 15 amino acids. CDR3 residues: CASSPNGVNTGELFF. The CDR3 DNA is TGTGCCAGCTCCCCCAACGGAGTGAACACCGGGGAGCTGTTTTTT.